This is a list of T cell receptor beta chains from one sample in a study of blood T cells in healthy people across ages. TCRdb re-analysed the 5' RACE reads in MiXCR, keeping a single row per CDR3 protein. The data show some 700,000 distinct CDR3 sequences, roughly 44% seen once. Material: blood. The origin of the receptors is a woman between 55 and 75 years old in good health. CDR3s leave out the opening cysteine and the closing phenylalanine or tryptophan.

J,V,CDR3
TRBJ2-5,TRBV7-7,ASSLLTTGGEETQY
TRBJ2-1,TRBV20-1,SARRLAGTGQF
TRBJ1-5,TRBV27,ASSPGTGFGGNQPQH
TRBJ1-1,TRBV29-1,SVVKGNTEAF
TRBJ2-3,TRBV11-2,ASSQEQLNTQY
TRBJ1-1,TRBV5-1,ASNHDGNTEAF
TRBJ1-1,TRBV7-8,ASSRGGGSTEAF
TRBJ2-7,TRBV5-1,ASSLVGGGSQTGGSYEQY
TRBJ2-1,TRBV5-1,ASSLGSRQLGNVQF
.,TRBV27,ASSLSVGQGVYEQY
TRBJ1-6,TRBV7-2,ANSLAGDGNNSPLH
TRBJ2-7,TRBV27,ASSRAGDSAREQY
TRBJ2-1,TRBV30,AWSLPDGLSSYNEQF
TRBJ2-7,TRBV11-2,ASSLLQSYEQY
TRBJ1-2,TRBV3-1,ASSPRGHAAHGYT
TRBJ2-7,TRBV5-1,ASSLMTEQY
TRBJ2-5,TRBV28,ASSDPGTGGFNEQY
.,TRBV27,ASSVGGLRYEQY
TRBJ2-3,TRBV30,AWSVNEVDTQY
TRBJ2-1,TRBV27,ASSLSGGSFYEQF
TRBJ2-7,TRBV3-1,TSSQGVGGLAISYEQY
TRBJ2-3,TRBV28,ASKPGLGLTDTQY
TRBJ2-1,TRBV5-1,ASSLLRGSSYNEQF
TRBJ2-5,TRBV6-5,ASSYSKRGEQETQY
TRBJ2-5,TRBV14,ASRVQGVETQY
TRBJ2-5,TRBV12-3/TRBV12-4,ASSWVEQETQY
TRBJ2-7,TRBV3-1,ASSPTLRGPYEQY
TRBJ1-5,TRBV9,ASSVEGQWGQPQH
TRBJ1-5,TRBV3-1,ASSQGAGTSNQPQH
TRBJ2-3,TRBV7-9,ASSNTGGQDTQY
TRBJ2-7,TRBV14,ASSHRTSYEQY
TRBJ2-3,TRBV15,ATSSSTEQGFTDTQY
TRBJ2-1,TRBV11-2,ASSPRLAGGPDEQF
TRBJ2-5,TRBV10-3,AISDGDEGVKTQY
TRBJ1-2,TRBV10-3,AISDFGGAAHYGYT
TRBJ2-7,TRBV12-3/TRBV12-4,ASSWGQVKSEQY
TRBJ2-7,TRBV10-3,AISKQGGEQY
TRBJ2-3,TRBV29-1,SVAAGTSGTDTQY
TRBJ2-2,TRBV29-1,SVEQGEGTGELF